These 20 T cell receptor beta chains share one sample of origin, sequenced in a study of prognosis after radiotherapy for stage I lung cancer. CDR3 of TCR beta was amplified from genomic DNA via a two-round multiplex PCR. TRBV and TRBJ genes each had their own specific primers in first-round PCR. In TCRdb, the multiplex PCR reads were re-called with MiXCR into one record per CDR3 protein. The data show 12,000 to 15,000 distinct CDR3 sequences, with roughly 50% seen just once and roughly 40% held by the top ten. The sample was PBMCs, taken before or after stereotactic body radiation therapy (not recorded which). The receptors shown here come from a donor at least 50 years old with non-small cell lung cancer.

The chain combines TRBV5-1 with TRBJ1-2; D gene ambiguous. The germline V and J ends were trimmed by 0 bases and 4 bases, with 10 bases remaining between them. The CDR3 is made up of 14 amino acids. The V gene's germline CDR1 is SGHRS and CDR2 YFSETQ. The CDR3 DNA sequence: TGCGCCAGCAGCTTGGCCGTGACGTGCTATGGCTACACCTTC. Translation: CASSLAVTCYGYTF.

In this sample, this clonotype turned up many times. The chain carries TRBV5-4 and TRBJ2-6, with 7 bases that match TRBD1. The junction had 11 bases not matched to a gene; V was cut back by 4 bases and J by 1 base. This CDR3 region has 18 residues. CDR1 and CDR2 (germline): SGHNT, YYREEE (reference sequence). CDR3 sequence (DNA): TGTGCCAGCAGCGCCGGACAGGTGGTGGCATCTGGGGCCAACGTCCTGACTTTC. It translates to CASSAGQVVASGANVLTF.

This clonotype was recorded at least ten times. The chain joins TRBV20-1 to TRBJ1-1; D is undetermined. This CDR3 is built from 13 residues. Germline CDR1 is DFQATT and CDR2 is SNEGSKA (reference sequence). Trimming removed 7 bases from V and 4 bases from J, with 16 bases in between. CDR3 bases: TGCAGTGGCCCCCTGGCAGGAGGCACTGAAGCTTTCTTT. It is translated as CSGPLAGGTEAFF.

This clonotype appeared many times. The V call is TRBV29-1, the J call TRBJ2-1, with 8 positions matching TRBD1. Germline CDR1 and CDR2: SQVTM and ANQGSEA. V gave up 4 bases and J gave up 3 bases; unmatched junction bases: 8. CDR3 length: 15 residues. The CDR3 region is CSVAGGQGIYNEQFF. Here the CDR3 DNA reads TGCAGCGTTGCCGGTGGACAGGGAATCTACAATGAGCAGTTCTTC.

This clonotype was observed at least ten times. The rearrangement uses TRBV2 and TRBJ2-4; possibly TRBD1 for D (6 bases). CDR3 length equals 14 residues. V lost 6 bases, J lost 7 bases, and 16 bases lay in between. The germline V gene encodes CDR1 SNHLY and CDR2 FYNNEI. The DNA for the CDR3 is TGTGCCAGCAGCCTACAGGGAGACGTCAACATTCAGTACTTC. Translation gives CASSLQGDVNIQYF.

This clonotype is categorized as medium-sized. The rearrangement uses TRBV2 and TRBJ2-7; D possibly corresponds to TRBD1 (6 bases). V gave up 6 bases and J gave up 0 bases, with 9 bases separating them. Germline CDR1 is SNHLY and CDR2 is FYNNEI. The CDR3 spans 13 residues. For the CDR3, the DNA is TGTGCCAGCAGAACGGACAGCTCCTACGAGCAGTACTTC. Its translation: CASRTDSSYEQYF.

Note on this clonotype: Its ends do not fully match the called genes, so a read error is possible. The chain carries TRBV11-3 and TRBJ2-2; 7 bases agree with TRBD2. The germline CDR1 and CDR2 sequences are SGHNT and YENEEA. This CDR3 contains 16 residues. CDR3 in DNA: TGTGTCAGCATCCGCAAAATCGGGGGGTACACCGGGGAGCTGTTTTTT. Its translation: CVSIRKIGGYTGELFF. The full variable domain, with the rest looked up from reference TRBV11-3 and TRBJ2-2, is EAGVVQSPRYKIIEKKQPVAFWCNPISGHNTLYWYLQNLGQGPELLIRYENEEAVDDSQLPKDRFSAERLKGVDSTLKIQPAELGDSAVYLCVSIRKIGGYTGELFFGEGSRLTVL.

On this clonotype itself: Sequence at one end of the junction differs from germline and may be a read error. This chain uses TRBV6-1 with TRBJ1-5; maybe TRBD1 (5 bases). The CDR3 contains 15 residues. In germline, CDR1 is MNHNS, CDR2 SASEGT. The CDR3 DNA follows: TGTGCCAGCAGCCGAGGGAGGGGATGCAATCAGCCCCATCATTTT. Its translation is CASSRGRGCNQPHHF.

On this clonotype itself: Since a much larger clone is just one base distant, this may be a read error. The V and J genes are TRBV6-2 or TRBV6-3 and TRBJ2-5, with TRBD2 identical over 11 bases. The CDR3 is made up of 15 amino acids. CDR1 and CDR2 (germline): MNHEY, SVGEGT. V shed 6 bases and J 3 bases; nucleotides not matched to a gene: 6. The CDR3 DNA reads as TGTGCCAGCAGAGGACTAGCGGGCCTCAAAGAGACCCAGTACTTC. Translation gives CASRGLAGLKETQYF.

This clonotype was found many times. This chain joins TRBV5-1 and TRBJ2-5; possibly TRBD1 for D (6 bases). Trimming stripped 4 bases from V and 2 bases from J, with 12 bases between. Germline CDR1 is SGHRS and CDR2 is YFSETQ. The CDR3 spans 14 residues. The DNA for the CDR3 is TGCGCCAGCAGCCCCGGGGACAAGCAAGAGACCCAGTACTTC. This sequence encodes CASSPGDKQETQYF.

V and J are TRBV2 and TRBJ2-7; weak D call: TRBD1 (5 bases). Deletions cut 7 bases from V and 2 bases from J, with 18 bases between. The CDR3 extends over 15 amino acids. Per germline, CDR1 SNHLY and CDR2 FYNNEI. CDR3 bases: TGTGCCAGCATCCCGAATAGGGGAAAAACCTACGAGCAGTACTTC. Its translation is CASIPNRGKTYEQYF. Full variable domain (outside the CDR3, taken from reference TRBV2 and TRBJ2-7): EPEVTQTPSHQVTQMGQEVILRCVPISNHLYFYWYRQILGQKVEFLVSFYNNEISEKSEIFDDQFSVERPDGSNFTLKIRSTKLEDSAMYFCASIPNRGKTYEQYFGPGTRLTVT.

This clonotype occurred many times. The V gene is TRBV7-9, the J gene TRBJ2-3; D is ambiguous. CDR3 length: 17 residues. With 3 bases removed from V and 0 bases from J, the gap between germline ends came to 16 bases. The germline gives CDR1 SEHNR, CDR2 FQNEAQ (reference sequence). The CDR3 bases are TGTGCCAGCAGCTTCCAGCTCCAAGCGACTAGCACAGATACGCAGTATTTT. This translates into CASSFQLQATSTDTQYF.

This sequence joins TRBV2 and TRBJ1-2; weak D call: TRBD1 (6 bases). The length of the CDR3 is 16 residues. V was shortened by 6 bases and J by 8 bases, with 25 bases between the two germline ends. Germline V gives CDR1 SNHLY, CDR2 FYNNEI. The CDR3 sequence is CASRTDRTEPYEGYTF. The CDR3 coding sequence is TGTGCCAGCAGGACAGACAGGACCGAACCTTATGAAGGCTACACCTTC.

DNA of the CDR3: TGCGCCAGCAGCTTGGAGGGGGCACGGGTCTACGAGCAGTACTTC. Residues: CASSLEGARVYEQYF. This rearrangement joins TRBV5-1 to TRBJ2-7, with 7 bases lining up with TRBD1. V shed 0 bases, J shed 3 bases, and the junction held 6 bases outside the gene matches. This CDR3 has 15 residues. Germline CDR1 SGHRS, CDR2 YFSETQ.

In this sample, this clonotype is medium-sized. The CDR3 here is CASRSGQGERKPQPQHF. CDR3 sequence (DNA): TGTGCCAGCAGAAGCGGACAGGGGGAACGCAAGCCTCAGCCCCAGCATTTT. The V and J genes are TRBV6-1 and TRBJ1-5, with 10 bases fitting TRBD1. CDR3 length: 17 amino acids. With V trimmed by 6 bases and J by 6 bases, 14 bases remained unmatched. The germline gives CDR1 MNHNS, CDR2 SASEGT.

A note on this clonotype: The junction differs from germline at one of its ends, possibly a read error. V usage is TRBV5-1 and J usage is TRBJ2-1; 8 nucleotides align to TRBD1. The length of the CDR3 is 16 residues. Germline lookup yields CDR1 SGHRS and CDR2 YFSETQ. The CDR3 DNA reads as TGCACCAGCAGCGCTACCGGGACAGGTATCTGGAATGAGCAGTTCTTC. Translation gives CTSSATGTGIWNEQFF.

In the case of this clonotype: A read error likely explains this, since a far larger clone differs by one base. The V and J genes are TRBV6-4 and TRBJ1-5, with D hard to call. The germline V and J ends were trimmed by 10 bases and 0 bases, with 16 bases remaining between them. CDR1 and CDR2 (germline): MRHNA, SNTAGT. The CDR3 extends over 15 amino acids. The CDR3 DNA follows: TGTGCCAACATTACGAGGGCGGATAGCAATCAGCCCCAGCATTTT. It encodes CANITRADSNQPQHF.

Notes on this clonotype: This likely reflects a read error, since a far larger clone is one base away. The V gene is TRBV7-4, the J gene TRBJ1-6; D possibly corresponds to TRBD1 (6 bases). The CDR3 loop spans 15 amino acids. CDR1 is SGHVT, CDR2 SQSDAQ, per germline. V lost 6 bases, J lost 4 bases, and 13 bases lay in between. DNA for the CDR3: TGTGCCAGCAGTCCGGGACATGGGTATAATTCACCCCTCCACTTT. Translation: CASSPGHGYNSPLHF.

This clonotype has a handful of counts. The CDR3 region has the DNA TGCAGTTCTTGGACGGGAGTCCTCCCGGAGACCCAGTACTTC. Translated, it gives CSSWTGVLPETQYF. The V call is TRBV20-1, the J call TRBJ2-5; a possible D gene is TRBD2 (6 bases). Germline V gene lookup returns CDR1 DFQATT and CDR2 SNEGSKA (reference sequence). This CDR3 has 14 amino acids. The V end was cut by 8 bases, the J end by 5 bases, with 21 bases between.

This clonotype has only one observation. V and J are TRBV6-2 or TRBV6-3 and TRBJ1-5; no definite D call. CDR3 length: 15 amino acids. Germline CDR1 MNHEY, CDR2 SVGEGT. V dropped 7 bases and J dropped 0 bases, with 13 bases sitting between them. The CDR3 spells CASIMRSDSNQPQHF. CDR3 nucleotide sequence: TGTGCCAGCATTATGAGGTCGGATAGCAATCAGCCCCAGCATTTT.